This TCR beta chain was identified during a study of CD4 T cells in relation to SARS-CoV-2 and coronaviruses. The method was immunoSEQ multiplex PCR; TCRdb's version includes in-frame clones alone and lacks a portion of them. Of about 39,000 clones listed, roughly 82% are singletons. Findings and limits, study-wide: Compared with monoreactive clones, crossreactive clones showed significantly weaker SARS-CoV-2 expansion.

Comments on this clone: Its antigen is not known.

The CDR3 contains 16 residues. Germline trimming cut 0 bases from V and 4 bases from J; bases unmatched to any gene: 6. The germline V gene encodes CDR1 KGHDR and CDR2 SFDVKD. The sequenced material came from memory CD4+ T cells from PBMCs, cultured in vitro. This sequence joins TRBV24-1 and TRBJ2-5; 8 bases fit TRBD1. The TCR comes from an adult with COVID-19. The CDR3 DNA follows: TGTGCCACCAGTGATTTGAAGGCAGGGGGCGCAGAGACCCAGTACTTC. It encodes CATSDLKAGGAETQYF.